This TCR beta chain was sequenced during a study of beta chain features in type 1 diabetes. Regarding the study as a whole: cDNA-based reads could over-represent cells with high TCR expression. The naive, central memory and Treg TCRB repertoires showed an apparent similarity that was greater among patients than among healthy donors.

The authors sorted CD4+ naive, central memory, regulatory and stem cell-like memory cells via CD45RO/CCR7/CD25/CD127/CD95/CD27. The whole isolated RNA underwent reverse transcription, so sequencing captured expressed TCRB transcripts. The repertoire was sequenced with immunoSEQ multiplex PCR; TCRdb's copy has only in-frame clones and lacks some. The table shows approximately 140,000 clones, with roughly 7.2% occurring only once. Note on this clone: What it binds is unknown.

The sample was central memory CD4+ T cells from blood. The sequence was obtained from a woman in her twenties or thirties in good health.

The CDR3 nucleotides are TGTGCCAGCAGCTTAGGCGGTAGCGGGAGTTACAATGAGCAGTTCTTC. Residues: CASSLGGSGSYNEQFF. J is TRBJ2-1 and V is TRBV11-3, with TRBD2 identical over 9 bases. This CDR3 region has 16 residues. Unmatched junction bases numbered 5, after V lost 1 base and J lost 4 bases. CDR1 and CDR2 from the germline V gene are SGHNT and YENEEA.